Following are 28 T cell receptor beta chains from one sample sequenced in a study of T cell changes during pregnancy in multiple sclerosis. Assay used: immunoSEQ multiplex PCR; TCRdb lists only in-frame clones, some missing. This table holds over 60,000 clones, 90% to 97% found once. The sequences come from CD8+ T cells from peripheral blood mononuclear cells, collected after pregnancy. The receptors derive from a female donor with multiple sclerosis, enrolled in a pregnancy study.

The chain's CDR3 is CASSEAASWTGTDTQYF. The CDR3 DNA reads TGTGCCAGCAGTGAGGCCGCCTCCTGGACAGGCACAGATACGCAGTATTTT. V usage is TRBV25-1 and J usage is TRBJ2-3, with D possibly matching TRBD1 (6 bases). Germline loops: CDR1 MGHDK, CDR2 SYGVNS. This CDR3 is built from 17 residues. The germline V and J ends were trimmed by 3 bases and 1 base, with 17 bases remaining between them.

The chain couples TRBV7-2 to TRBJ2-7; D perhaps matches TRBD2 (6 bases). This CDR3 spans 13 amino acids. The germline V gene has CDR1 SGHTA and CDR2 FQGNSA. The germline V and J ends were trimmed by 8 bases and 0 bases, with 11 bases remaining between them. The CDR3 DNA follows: TGTGCCAGCGGAGGGTGGGACTCCTACGAGCAGTACTTC. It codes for CASGGWDSYEQYF.

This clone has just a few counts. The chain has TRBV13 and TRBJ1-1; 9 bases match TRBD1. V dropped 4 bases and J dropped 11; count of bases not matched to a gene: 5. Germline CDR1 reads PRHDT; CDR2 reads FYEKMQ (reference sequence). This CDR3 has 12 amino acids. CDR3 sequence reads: CASSSTGGQAFF. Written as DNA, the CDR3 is TGTGCCAGCAGCTCGACAGGGGGGCAGGCTTTCTTT.

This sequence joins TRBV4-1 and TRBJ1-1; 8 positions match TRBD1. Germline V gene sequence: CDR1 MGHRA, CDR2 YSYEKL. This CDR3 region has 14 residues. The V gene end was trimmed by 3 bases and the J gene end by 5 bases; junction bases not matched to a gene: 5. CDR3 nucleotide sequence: TGCGCCAGCAGCCAGGACAGGGAGGAGACTGAAGCTTTCTTT. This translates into CASSQDREETEAFF.

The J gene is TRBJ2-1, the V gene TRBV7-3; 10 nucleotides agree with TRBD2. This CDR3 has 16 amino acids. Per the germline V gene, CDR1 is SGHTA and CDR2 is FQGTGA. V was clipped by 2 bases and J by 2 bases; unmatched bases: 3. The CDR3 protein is CASSLGAGGAYNEQFF. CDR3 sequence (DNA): TGTGCCAGCAGCTTAGGAGCGGGAGGGGCCTACAATGAGCAGTTCTTC.

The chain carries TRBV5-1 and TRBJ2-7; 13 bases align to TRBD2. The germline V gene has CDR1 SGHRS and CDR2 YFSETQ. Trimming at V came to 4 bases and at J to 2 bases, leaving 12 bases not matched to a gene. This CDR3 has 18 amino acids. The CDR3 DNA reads TGCGCCAGCAGCCGGGACGGGACTAGCGGGATTGGGGCCTACGAGCAGTACTTC. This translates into CASSRDGTSGIGAYEQYF.

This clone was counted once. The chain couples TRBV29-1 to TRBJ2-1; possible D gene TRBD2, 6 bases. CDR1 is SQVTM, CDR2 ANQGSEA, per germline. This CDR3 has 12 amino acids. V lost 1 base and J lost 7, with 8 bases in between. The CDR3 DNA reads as TGCAGCGTTGAAGGGCGGGAAAATGAGCAGTTCTTC. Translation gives CSVEGRENEQFF.

CDR3 sequence reads: CASSPGLAGENTGELFF. In DNA form, the CDR3 reads TGTGCCAGCAGTCCCGGACTAGCGGGGGAGAACACCGGGGAGCTGTTTTTT. The chain couples TRBV28 to TRBJ2-2; 13 bases fit TRBD2. The ends lost 5 bases at V and 1 base at J; junction bases unmatched: 4. The germline gives CDR1 MDHEN, CDR2 SYDVKM. The CDR3 length is 17 residues.

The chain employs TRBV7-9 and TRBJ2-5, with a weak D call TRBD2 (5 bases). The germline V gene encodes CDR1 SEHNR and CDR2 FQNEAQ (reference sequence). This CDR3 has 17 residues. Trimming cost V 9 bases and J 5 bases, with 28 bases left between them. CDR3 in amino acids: CASHGPELVTPIETQYF. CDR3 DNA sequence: TGTGCCAGTCATGGGCCAGAACTAGTAACCCCAATCGAGACCCAGTACTTC.

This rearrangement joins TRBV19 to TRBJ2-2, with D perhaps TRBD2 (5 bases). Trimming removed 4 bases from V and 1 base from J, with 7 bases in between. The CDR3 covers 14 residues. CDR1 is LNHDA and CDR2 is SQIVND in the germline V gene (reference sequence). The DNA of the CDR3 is TGTGCCAGTAGTACCCGGGGGAACACCGGGGAGCTGTTTTTT. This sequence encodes CASSTRGNTGELFF.

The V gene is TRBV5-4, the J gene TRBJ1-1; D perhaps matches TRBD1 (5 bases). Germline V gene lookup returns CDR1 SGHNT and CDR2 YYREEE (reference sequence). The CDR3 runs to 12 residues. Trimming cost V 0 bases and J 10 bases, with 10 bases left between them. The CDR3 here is CASSLEGDAAFF. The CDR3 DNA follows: TGTGCCAGCAGCTTGGAAGGGGATGCAGCTTTCTTT.

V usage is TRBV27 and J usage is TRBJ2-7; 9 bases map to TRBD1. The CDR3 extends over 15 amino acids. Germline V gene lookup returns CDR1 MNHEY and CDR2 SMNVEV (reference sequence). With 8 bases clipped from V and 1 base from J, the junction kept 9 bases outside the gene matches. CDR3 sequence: CASLIWTGASYEQYF. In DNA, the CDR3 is TGTGCCAGCCTCATATGGACAGGGGCGTCCTACGAGCAGTACTTC.

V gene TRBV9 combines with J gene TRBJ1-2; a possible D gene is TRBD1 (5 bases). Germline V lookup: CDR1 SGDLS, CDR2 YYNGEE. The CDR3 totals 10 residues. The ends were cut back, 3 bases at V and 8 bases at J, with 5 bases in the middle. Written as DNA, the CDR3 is TGTGCCAGCAGCGGACAGGGCTACACCTTC. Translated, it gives CASSGQGYTF.

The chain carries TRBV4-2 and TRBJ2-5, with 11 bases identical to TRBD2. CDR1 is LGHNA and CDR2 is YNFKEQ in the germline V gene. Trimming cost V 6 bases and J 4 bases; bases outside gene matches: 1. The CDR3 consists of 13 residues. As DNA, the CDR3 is TGTGCCAGCAGTGGACTAGCGGGAGAGACCCAGTACTTC. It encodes CASSGLAGETQYF.

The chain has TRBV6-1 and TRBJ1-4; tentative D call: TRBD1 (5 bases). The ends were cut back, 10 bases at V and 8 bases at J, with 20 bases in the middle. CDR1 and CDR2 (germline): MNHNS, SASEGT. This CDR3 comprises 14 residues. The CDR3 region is CATGPGLTGEKLFF. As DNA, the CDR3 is TGTGCCACCGGACCGGGACTCACTGGGGAAAAACTGTTTTTT.

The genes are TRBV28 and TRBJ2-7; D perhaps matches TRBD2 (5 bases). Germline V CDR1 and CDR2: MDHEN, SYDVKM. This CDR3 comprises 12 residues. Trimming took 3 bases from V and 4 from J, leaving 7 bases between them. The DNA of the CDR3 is TGTGCCAGCAGTTTCCCGGGATACGAGCAGTACTTC. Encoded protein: CASSFPGYEQYF.

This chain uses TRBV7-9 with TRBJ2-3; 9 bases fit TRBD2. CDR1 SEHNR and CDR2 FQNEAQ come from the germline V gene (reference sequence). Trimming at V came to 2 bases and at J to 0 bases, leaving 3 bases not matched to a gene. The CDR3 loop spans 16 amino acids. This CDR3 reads CASSLRAGGSTDTQYF. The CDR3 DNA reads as TGTGCCAGCAGCTTAAGGGCGGGAGGGAGCACAGATACGCAGTATTTT.

CDR3 sequence (DNA): TGTGCCAGCAGTTACGTAGGGGCTGGAGGAAACACCATATATTTT. Amino acids: CASSYVGAGGNTIYF. The chain couples TRBV6-6 to TRBJ1-3, with a possible D match to TRBD1 (5 bases). In germline, CDR1 is MNHNY, CDR2 SVGAGI (reference sequence). V dropped 2 bases and J dropped 4 bases, with 12 bases sitting between them. The CDR3 totals 15 residues.

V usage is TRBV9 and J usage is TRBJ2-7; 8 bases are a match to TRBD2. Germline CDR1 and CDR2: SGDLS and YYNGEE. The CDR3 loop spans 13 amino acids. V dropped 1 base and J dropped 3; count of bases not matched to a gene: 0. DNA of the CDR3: TGTGCCAGCAGCGTAAGCGGGAGCTACGAGCAGTACTTC. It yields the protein CASSVSGSYEQYF. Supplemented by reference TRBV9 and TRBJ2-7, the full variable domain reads DSGVTQTPKHLITATGQRVTLRCSPRSGDLSVYWYQQSLDQGLQFLIQYYNGEERAKGNILERFSAQQFPDLHSELNLSSLELGDSALYFCASSVSGSYEQYFGPGTRLTVT.

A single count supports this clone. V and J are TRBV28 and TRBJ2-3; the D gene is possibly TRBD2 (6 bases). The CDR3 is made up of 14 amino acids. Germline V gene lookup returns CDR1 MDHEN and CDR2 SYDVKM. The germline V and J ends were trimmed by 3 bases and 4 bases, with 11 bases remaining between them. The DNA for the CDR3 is TGTGCCAGCAGTTTGCTTGGGAGGTCAGATACGCAGTATTTT. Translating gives CASSLLGRSDTQYF.

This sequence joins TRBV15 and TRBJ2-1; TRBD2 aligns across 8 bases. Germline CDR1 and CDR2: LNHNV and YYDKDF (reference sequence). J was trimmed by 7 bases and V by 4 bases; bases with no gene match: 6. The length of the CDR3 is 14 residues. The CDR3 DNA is TGTGCCACCAGCATTGACCTAGCGGGTAATGAGCAGTTCTTC. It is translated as CATSIDLAGNEQFF. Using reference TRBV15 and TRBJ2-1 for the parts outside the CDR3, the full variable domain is DAMVIQNPRYQVTQFGKPVTLSCSQTLNHNVMYWYQQKSSQAPKLLFHYYDKDFNNEADTPDNFQSRRPNTSFCFLDIRSPGLGDTAMYLCATSIDLAGNEQFFGPGTRLTVL.

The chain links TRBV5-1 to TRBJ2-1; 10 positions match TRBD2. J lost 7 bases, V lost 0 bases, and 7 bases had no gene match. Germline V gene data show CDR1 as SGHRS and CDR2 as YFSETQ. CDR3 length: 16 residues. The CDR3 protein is CASSLAMPSGRNEQFF. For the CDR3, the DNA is TGCGCCAGCAGCTTGGCCATGCCTAGCGGGAGAAATGAGCAGTTCTTC.

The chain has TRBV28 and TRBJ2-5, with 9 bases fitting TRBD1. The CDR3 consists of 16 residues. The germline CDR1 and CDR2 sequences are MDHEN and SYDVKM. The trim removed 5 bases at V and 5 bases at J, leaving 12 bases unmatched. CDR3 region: CASSPYTGGAQETQYF. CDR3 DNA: TGTGCCAGCAGTCCCTATACAGGGGGCGCGCAGGAGACCCAGTACTTC.

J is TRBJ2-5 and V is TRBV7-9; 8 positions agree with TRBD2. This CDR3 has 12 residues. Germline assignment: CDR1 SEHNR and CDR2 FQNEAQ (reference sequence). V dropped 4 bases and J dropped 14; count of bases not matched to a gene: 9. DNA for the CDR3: TGTGCCAGCAGCTCGGGGGGGGTAGCGAGTTACTTC. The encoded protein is CASSSGGVASYF. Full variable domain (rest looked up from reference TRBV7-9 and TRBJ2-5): DTGVSQNPRHKITKRGQNVTFRCDPISEHNRLYWYRQTLGQGPEFLTYFQNEAQLEKSRLLSDRFSAERPKGSFSTLEIQRTEQGDSAMYLCASSSGGVASYFGPGTRLLVL.

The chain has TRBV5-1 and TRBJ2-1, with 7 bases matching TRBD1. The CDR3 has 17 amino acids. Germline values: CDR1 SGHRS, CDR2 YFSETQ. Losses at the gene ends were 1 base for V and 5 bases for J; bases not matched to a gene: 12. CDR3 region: CASSLLGGSVAHNEQFF. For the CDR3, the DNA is TGCGCCAGCAGCTTGTTAGGGGGCTCGGTAGCGCACAATGAGCAGTTCTTC.

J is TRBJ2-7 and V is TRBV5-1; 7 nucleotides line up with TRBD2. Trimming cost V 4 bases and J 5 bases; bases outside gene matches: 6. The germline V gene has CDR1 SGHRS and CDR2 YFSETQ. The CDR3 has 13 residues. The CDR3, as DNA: TGCGCCAGCAGCCCGGGGGGAGGGGACGAGCAGTACTTC. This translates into CASSPGGGDEQYF. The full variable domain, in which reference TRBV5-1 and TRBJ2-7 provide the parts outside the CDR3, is KAGVTQTPRYLIKTRGQQVTLSCSPISGHRSVSWYQQTPGQGLQFLFEYFSETQRNKGNFPGRFSGRQFSNSRSEMNVSTLELGDSALYLCASSPGGGDEQYFGPGTRLTVT.

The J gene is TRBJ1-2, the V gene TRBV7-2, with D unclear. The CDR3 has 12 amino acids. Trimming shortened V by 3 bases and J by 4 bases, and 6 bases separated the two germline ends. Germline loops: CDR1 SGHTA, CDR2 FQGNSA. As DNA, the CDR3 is TGTGCCAGCAGCTTGCCGGGCTATGGCTACACCTTC. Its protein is CASSLPGYGYTF.

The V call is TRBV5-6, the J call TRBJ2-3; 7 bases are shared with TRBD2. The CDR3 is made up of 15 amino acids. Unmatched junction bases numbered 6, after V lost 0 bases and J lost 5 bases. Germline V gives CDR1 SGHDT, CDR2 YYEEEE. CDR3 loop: CASSLGAGEGDTQYF. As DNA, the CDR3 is TGTGCCAGCAGCTTGGGGGCTGGGGAGGGAGATACGCAGTATTTT. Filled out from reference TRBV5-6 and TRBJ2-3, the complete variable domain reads DAGVTQSPTHLIKTRGQQVTLRCSPKSGHDTVSWYQQALGQGPQFIFQYYEEEERQRGNFPDRFSGHQFPNYSSELNVNALLLGDSALYLCASSLGAGEGDTQYFGPGTRLTVL.